The next 26 T cell receptor beta chains were all read from a single sample in a study of CD8 T cells in Susac syndrome. RNA, at about 0.45 to 1 ug, was reverse transcribed with random hexamers. TCRdb used MiXCR to reprocess the immunoSEQ multiplex PCR reads, holding one entry per CDR3 protein. In the table there are some 97,000 distinct CDR3 sequences, 95% of which are singletons. Sequences were obtained from CD8+ T cells from PBMCs. These receptors were obtained from a human donor with Susac syndrome.

V gene TRBV29-1 combines with J gene TRBJ2-5, with a tentative D call TRBD2 (5 bases). Germline CDR1 is SQVTM and CDR2 is ANQGSEA. Trimming left V 3 bases short and J 6 bases short, with 11 bases between. This CDR3 contains 12 residues. CDR3 coding DNA: TGCAGCGTTGAGGTTAGCGAACAGACCCAGTACTTC. This codes for CSVEVSEQTQYF.

J is TRBJ1-4 and V is TRBV29-1; D gene unclear. Trimming pared 4 bases from V and 2 bases from J, leaving 5 bases between. Germline V lookup: CDR1 SQVTM, CDR2 ANQGSEA. CDR3 size: 12 residues. DNA for the CDR3: TGCAGCGTTGGGCTGACTAATGAAAAACTGTTTTTT. Translated: CSVGLTNEKLFF.

The count of this clonotype is one. CDR3 in amino acids: CATSSSQGAAQYF. The CDR3 DNA follows: TGTGCCACCAGCAGCTCACAGGGGGCGGCACAGTACTTC. The genes are TRBV15 and TRBJ2-7; 9 bases agree with TRBD1. V shed 3 bases and J 10 bases; nucleotides not matched to a gene: 7. The CDR3 runs 13 residues. Germline loops: CDR1 LNHNV, CDR2 YYDKDF (reference sequence). Based on the CDR3 plus reference TRBV15 and TRBJ2-7, the full variable domain is DAMVIQNPRYQVTQFGKPVTLSCSQTLNHNVMYWYQQKSSQAPKLLFHYYDKDFNNEADTPDNFQSRRPNTSFCFLDIRSPGLGDTAMYLCATSSSQGAAQYFGPGTRLTVT.

The V gene is TRBV5-1, the J gene TRBJ1-1; D might be TRBD1 (6 bases). V lost 0 bases and J 4 bases, leaving 10 bases between the germline ends. CDR1 and CDR2 (germline): SGHRS, YFSETQ. This CDR3 comprises 14 residues. The CDR3 bases are TGCGCCAGCAGCTTGGTGGCAGGGGCCACTGAAGCTTTCTTT. This codes for CASSLVAGATEAFF.

The CDR3 coding sequence is TGTGCCAGCAGTGAAATTAGTACAGGACCTATTTATGGCTACACCTTC. Translation gives CASSEISTGPIYGYTF. The chain carries TRBV6-1 and TRBJ1-2, with a tentative D call TRBD1 (5 bases). V was trimmed by 2 bases and J by 5 bases, leaving 18 bases between them. The CDR3 extends over 16 amino acids. Germline V gives CDR1 MNHNS, CDR2 SASEGT.

The chain combines TRBV5-6 with TRBJ2-7; 7 bases fit TRBD2. Germline CDR1 SGHDT, CDR2 YYEEEE. This CDR3 has 15 residues. V shed 0 bases, J shed 0 bases, and the junction held 3 bases outside the gene matches. The CDR3 DNA sequence: TGTGCCAGCAGCTTGGGCGGCGGGAGCTCCTACGAGCAGTACTTC. It translates to CASSLGGGSSYEQYF.

The genes are TRBV20-1 and TRBJ1-1, with a tentative D call TRBD1 (5 bases). This CDR3 is built from 15 residues. The V end was cut by 1 base, the J end by 0 bases, with 12 bases between. CDR1 is DFQATT, CDR2 SNEGSKA, per germline (reference sequence). The CDR3 is CSARGTNQLNTEAFF. CDR3 DNA: TGCAGTGCTAGAGGGACAAACCAACTGAACACTGAAGCTTTCTTT.

This sequence joins TRBV11-3 and TRBJ2-1; 9 bases align to TRBD2. The germline CDR1 and CDR2 sequences are SGHNT and YENEEA. The CDR3 spans 16 residues. The V segment lost 4 bases and the J segment 4 bases; nucleotides outside the gene matches: 8. The CDR3 DNA reads as TGTGCCAGCAGCTCCTATAGCGGGAGTGGGTACAATGAGCAGTTCTTC. This encodes CASSSYSGSGYNEQFF.

The chain combines TRBV20-1 with TRBJ2-1; D might be TRBD1 or TRBD2, each matching 5 bases. Deletions cut 5 bases from V and 8 bases from J, with 19 bases between. Germline V gene lookup returns CDR1 DFQATT and CDR2 SNEGSKA (reference sequence). CDR3 length: 14 amino acids. The CDR3 DNA is TGCAGTGCTGGCGTAGGGACGCTTTTCGATGAGCAGTTCTTC. This translates into CSAGVGTLFDEQFF.

This rearrangement joins TRBV28 to TRBJ1-3; D not certain. The CDR3 loop spans 15 amino acids. Trimming shortened V by 2 bases and J by 3 bases, and 11 bases separated the two germline ends. Germline CDR1 reads MDHEN; CDR2 reads SYDVKM. This chain's CDR3 is CASSLDTLYGNTIYF. In DNA form, the CDR3 reads TGTGCCAGCAGTTTAGACACCCTGTATGGAAACACCATATATTTT.

The chain couples TRBV5-4 to TRBJ2-1, with D tentatively TRBD2 (6 bases). The germline gives CDR1 SGHNT, CDR2 YYREEE (reference sequence). The ends were cut back, 2 bases at V and 7 bases at J, with 7 bases in the middle. This CDR3 contains 12 residues. The CDR3 nucleotides read TGTGCCAGCAGCTTACGGGAGAATGAGCAGTTCTTC. Translation gives CASSLRENEQFF.

This chain uses TRBV7-2 with TRBJ2-1, with TRBD2 identical over 13 bases. Trimming cost V 5 bases and J 7 bases; bases outside gene matches: 11. The CDR3 is 17 residues long. Germline V gives CDR1 SGHTA, CDR2 FQGNSA. CDR3 in amino acids: CASSPAQTSGGMNEQFF. DNA of the CDR3: TGTGCCAGCAGCCCCGCCCAGACTAGCGGGGGGATGAATGAGCAGTTCTTC.

The chain carries TRBV5-1 and TRBJ1-6, with D possibly TRBD1 on 5 matching bases. The germline gives CDR1 SGHRS, CDR2 YFSETQ. Between the trimmed V and J ends, which lost 0 bases and 7 bases, there was a span of 11 bases. CDR3 size: 15 residues. The CDR3 here is CASSLDQGSNSPLHF. The CDR3 coding sequence is TGCGCCAGCAGCTTGGATCAGGGATCGAATTCACCCCTCCACTTT.

The genes are TRBV9 and TRBJ1-1; a weak D match, TRBD1 (6 bases). The V end lost 3 bases, the J end lost 3 bases, and 12 bases lay between the germline ends. Germline V gene lookup returns CDR1 SGDLS and CDR2 YYNGEE. The CDR3 runs 14 residues. The CDR3 nucleotides are TGTGCCAGCAGCGGGGGGGGACACGACACTGAAGCTTTCTTT. Protein product: CASSGGGHDTEAFF.

The chain has TRBV3-1 and TRBJ2-1; the D gene is possibly TRBD1 (7 bases). The germline V gene has CDR1 LGHDT and CDR2 YNNKEL (reference sequence). The CDR3 sequence is 15 residues long. Trimming took off 4 bases at V and 4 bases at J, with 14 bases between the two ends. The CDR3 DNA reads as TGTGCCAGCAGCCGAGGGGCGGGACAGTACAATGAGCAGTTCTTC. Translating it yields CASSRGAGQYNEQFF.

The chain links TRBV18 to TRBJ2-3, with D unresolved. This CDR3 has 15 amino acids. CDR1 is KGHSH and CDR2 is LQKENI in the germline V gene. V was clipped by 3 bases and J by 2 bases, with 12 bases between them. CDR3 in amino acids: CASSPPDSPTDTQYF. In nucleotides, the CDR3 is TGTGCCAGCTCACCGCCGGATTCTCCCACAGATACGCAGTATTTT.

The gene calls are TRBV25-1 and TRBJ2-5, with D perhaps matching TRBD2 (7 bases). Looked up from germline, CDR1 is MGHDK and CDR2 is SYGVNS. Trimming cost V 3 bases and J 5 bases, with 19 bases left between them. This CDR3 region has 16 residues. CDR3 region: CASSDRGAAVEETQYF. CDR3 nucleotide sequence: TGTGCCAGCAGTGATCGGGGGGCGGCTGTTGAGGAGACCCAGTACTTC.

The chain employs TRBV20-1 and TRBJ2-5; 9 positions agree with TRBD2. CDR1 is DFQATT, CDR2 SNEGSKA, per germline (reference sequence). V shed 4 bases, J shed 2 bases, and the junction held 2 bases outside the gene matches. CDR3 size: 13 residues. CDR3 in DNA: TGCAGTGCTACCCTAGCGGGGCAAGAGACCCAGTACTTC. Translated, it gives CSATLAGQETQYF.

This clonotype occurred once. This sequence joins TRBV29-1 and TRBJ1-1, with TRBD1 identical over 7 bases. Germline values: CDR1 SQVTM, CDR2 ANQGSEA. The CDR3 contains 13 residues. V gave up 4 bases and J gave up 5 bases; unmatched junction bases: 7. CDR3 amino acids: CSVAPTGRTEAFF. In nucleotides, the CDR3 is TGCAGCGTTGCCCCGACAGGGAGGACTGAAGCTTTCTTT.

This clonotype has only one observation. J is TRBJ2-3 and V is TRBV9, with D maybe TRBD2 (6 bases). The CDR3 is made up of 14 amino acids. CDR1 is SGDLS, CDR2 YYNGEE, per germline. The ends were cut back, 4 bases at V and 4 bases at J, with 13 bases in the middle. The CDR3 region has the DNA TGTGCCAGCAGCCCCTTCGGGGGTGCAGATACGCAGTATTTT. It encodes CASSPFGGADTQYF.

The chain joins TRBV20-1 to TRBJ2-7; tentative D call: TRBD1 (6 bases). CDR1 and CDR2 (germline): DFQATT, SNEGSKA (reference sequence). This CDR3 contains 11 residues. The V end lost 6 bases, the J end lost 5 bases, and 11 bases lay between the germline ends. The CDR3 reads CSATGHHEQYF. CDR3 nucleotide sequence: TGCAGTGCCACGGGACATCACGAGCAGTACTTC.

This chain joins TRBV28 and TRBJ1-5; TRBD1 agrees at 8 bases. This CDR3 spans 14 amino acids. The V and J ends lost 6 bases and 5 bases, in that order; junction bases with no gene match: 6. Germline CDR1 MDHEN, CDR2 SYDVKM. As DNA, the CDR3 is TGTGCCAGCAGATCGACAGGGGAGCATCAGCCCCAGCATTTT. Residues: CASRSTGEHQPQHF. Full variable domain (outside the CDR3, taken from reference TRBV28 and TRBJ1-5): DVKVTQSSRYLVKRTGEKVFLECVQDMDHENMFWYRQDPGLGLRLIYFSYDVKMKEKGDIPEGYSVSREKKERFSLILESASTNQTSMYLCASRSTGEHQPQHFGDGTRLSIL.

This chain links TRBV6-6 with TRBJ1-1; 7 nucleotides agree with TRBD1. The CDR3 has 14 amino acids. Trimming at V came to 6 bases and at J to 5 bases, leaving 9 bases not matched to a gene. The germline V gene encodes CDR1 MNHNY and CDR2 SVGAGI (reference sequence). The CDR3 is CASSHPTGRTEAFF. The CDR3 DNA sequence: TGTGCCAGCAGCCACCCGACAGGGAGGACTGAAGCTTTCTTT.

The chain couples TRBV20-1 to TRBJ1-2; D call uncertain. This CDR3 has 14 residues. Germline-derived CDR1 and CDR2 are DFQATT and SNEGSKA (reference sequence). V was shortened by 6 bases and J by 8 bases, with 22 bases between the two germline ends. The CDR3 sequence: CSASDRVDLGGYTF. For the CDR3, the DNA is TGCAGTGCCTCGGACCGTGTGGATCTAGGGGGCTACACCTTC.

This chain joins TRBV9 and TRBJ1-2; 8 bases are a match to TRBD1. V lost 3 bases to trimming and J lost 1 base; unmatched junction nucleotides: 14. From germline, CDR1 is SGDLS and CDR2 YYNGEE. CDR3 length: 18 amino acids. CDR3 DNA: TGTGCCAGCAGCGGACCCGGACAGGGTACGGGACTTAACTATGGCTACACCTTC. It yields the protein CASSGPGQGTGLNYGYTF.

V usage is TRBV7-2 and J usage is TRBJ2-1, with 7 bases matching TRBD2. The CDR3 length is 19 residues. Germline CDR1 is SGHTA and CDR2 is FQGNSA. Trimming cost V 5 bases and J 7 bases; bases outside gene matches: 23. The CDR3, as DNA: TGTGCCAGCAGCCCCCGGGCCCCCACAGCGGGCTTGGGAGGGAATGAGCAGTTCTTC. As protein: CASSPRAPTAGLGGNEQFF.